The rows below give T cell receptor beta chains drawn from one sample of a study of shared clonotypes between healthy human individuals. Measured with immunoSEQ multiplex PCR; TCRdb has only the in-frame clones, and not every one. The profile covers fewer than 3 million clones, with 85% to 95% appearing a single time and around 0.4% taken by the ten largest. The sequencing sample was made of naive CD4+ T cells from PBMCs. Receptor source: a man between 18 and 29 years old in good health. Some clones in this sample may be carry-over from other donors' samples. Each CDR3 is given without its conserved first and last residue.

V: TRBV10-3
J: TRBJ2-2
CDR3: AISGTSGYTGELF

V: TRBV4-1
J: TRBJ2-3
CDR3: ASSQDVLGLAGGPIDTQY

V: TRBV10-1
J: TRBJ2-3
CDR3: ASRDTPTGETDTQY

V: TRBV28
J: TRBJ2-2
CDR3: ASGGLSGELF

V: TRBV28
J: TRBJ2-7
CDR3: ASSSLLYEQY

V: TRBV5-4
J: TRBJ2-1
CDR3: ASSLATRSSYNEQF

V: TRBV5-1
J: TRBJ2-1
CDR3: ASSLWALAGGSDEQF

V: TRBV7-2
J: TRBJ2-5
CDR3: ASSPKQETQY

V: TRBV7-2
J: TRBJ2-3
CDR3: ASSLRRGRADTQY

V: TRBV5-1
J: TRBJ2-1
CDR3: ASSIREGGDEQF

V: TRBV7-2
J: TRBJ2-7
CDR3: ASSLVGSSYEQY

V: TRBV28
J: TRBJ2-7
CDR3: ASSLGTLLSYEQY

V: TRBV15
J: TRBJ2-7
CDR3: ATSRAEFTLTYEQY

V: TRBV7-9
J: TRBJ2-7
CDR3: ASSRNPGTGVSYEQY

V: TRBV20-1
J: TRBJ1-2
CDR3: SATGMGGYT

V: TRBV18
J: TRBJ2-5
CDR3: ASSAGGGETQY

V: TRBV28
J: TRBJ2-7
CDR3: ASSLTRGEQY

V: TRBV11-1
J: TRBJ2-1
CDR3: ASSPGQPSYNEQF

V: TRBV28
J: TRBJ2-1
CDR3: ASSLSVNEQF

V: TRBV18
J: TRBJ1-2
CDR3: ASSERTGGDYGYT

V: TRBV7-2
J: TRBJ1-2
CDR3: ASSTGGRYGYT

V: TRBV4-3
J: TRBJ2-7
CDR3: ASSQSSGTYEQY

V: TRBV11-2
J: TRBJ2-7
CDR3: ASSLVPGQGRGSYEQY

V: TRBV2
J: TRBJ2-2
CDR3: ASTQDRGKPGELF

V: TRBV9
J: TRBJ1-2
CDR3: ASSVGSRGSGYT

V: TRBV27
J: TRBJ2-2
CDR3: ASSFTRRAGELF

V: TRBV28
J: TRBJ1-5
CDR3: ASRPARGRSNQPQH

V: TRBV27
J: TRBJ2-3
CDR3: ASSSDSSTGKADTQY

V: TRBV5-1
J: TRBJ2-1
CDR3: ASSLTDSSYNEQF

V: TRBV6-5
J: TRBJ2-2
CDR3: ASRRDTGELF

V: TRBV25-1
J: TRBJ2-1
CDR3: ASTGQREGRLDNEQF

V: TRBV5-1
J: TRBJ2-1
CDR3: ASSQSGPYNEQF

V: TRBV28
J: TRBJ1-3
CDR3: ASSLAGVNTIY

V: TRBV4-1
J: TRBJ2-1
CDR3: ASSQTGLEQF

V: TRBV11-3
J: TRBJ2-7
CDR3: ASSPTGQGTYEQY

V: TRBV5-1
J: TRBJ2-3
CDR3: ASSLGRGDTQY

V: TRBV18
J: TRBJ1-2
CDR3: ASSPTGQGASGYT

V: TRBV2
J: TRBJ2-5
CDR3: ASSRAREETQY

V: TRBV18
J: TRBJ2-2
CDR3: ASSPSVSGELF

V: TRBV7-9
J: TRBJ1-1
CDR3: ASTAGGNTEAF

V: TRBV2
J: TRBJ1-5
CDR3: ASSRRQSNQPQH

V: TRBV4-1
J: TRBJ2-3
CDR3: ASSQGPILDRGGPDTQY

V: TRBV6-6
J: TRBJ2-6
CDR3: ASGRQGDAGANVLT

V: TRBV7-3
J: TRBJ2-2
CDR3: ASSGRTETLTGELF

V: TRBV14
J: TRBJ2-4
CDR3: ASSQVAGFQNIQY

V: TRBV5-1
J: TRBJ2-2
CDR3: ASSLDRARGGELF